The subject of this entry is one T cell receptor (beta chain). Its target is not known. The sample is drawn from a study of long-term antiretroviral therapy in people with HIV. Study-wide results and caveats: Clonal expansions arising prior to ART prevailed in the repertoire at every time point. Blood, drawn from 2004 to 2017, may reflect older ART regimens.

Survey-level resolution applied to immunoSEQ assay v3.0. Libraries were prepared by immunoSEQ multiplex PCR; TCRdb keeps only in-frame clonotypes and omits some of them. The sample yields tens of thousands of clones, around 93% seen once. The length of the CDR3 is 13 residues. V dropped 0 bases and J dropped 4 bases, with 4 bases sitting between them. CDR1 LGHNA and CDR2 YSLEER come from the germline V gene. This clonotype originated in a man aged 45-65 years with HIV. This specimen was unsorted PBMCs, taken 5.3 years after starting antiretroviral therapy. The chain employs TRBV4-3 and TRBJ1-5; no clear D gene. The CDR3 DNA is TGCGCCAGCAGCCAAGATGGGAATCAGCCCCAGCATTTT. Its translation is CASSQDGNQPQHF.